Included here is one T cell receptor (beta chain) sequence, with context. The antigen is not known. Germline V lookup: CDR1 MDHEN, CDR2 SYDVKM. J lost 11 bases, V lost 6 bases, and 11 bases had no gene match. The CDR3 contains 13 residues. This entry comes from a study of post-analysis software for immune sequencing data. cDNA libraries for TCR beta contained unique molecular identifiers. MiXCR, applied by TCRdb to the PCR reads, yields one record per CDR3 protein. The sample contains approximately 730,000 distinct CDR3 sequences, 25% to 30% of which appear only once. General study points: Roughly five TRBV segments appeared more often in patients than in controls, and TRBV5-6, TRBV5-1 and TRBV20-1 were among these. Significantly lower normalized Chao1 diversity was seen in multiple sclerosis patients than in controls.

The V gene is TRBV28, the J gene TRBJ2-5, with TRBD1 identical over 8 bases. This TCR came from a girl between 10 and 17 years old with multiple sclerosis. Sequenced sample: blood. The CDR3 protein is CASRIQGGNEQYF. CDR3 DNA: TGTGCCAGCAGGATACAGGGGGGAAATGAGCAGTACTTC.